Here is one T cell receptor beta chain with its context. Clones were sequenced by immunoSEQ multiplex PCR, and TCRdb holds only the in-frame ones, with some missing. The repertoire includes about 36,000 clones, about 91% of them detected once, and 0.43% sits in the top ten. This CDR3 has 14 residues. V was cut by 7 bases and J by 3 bases, with 15 bases left in between. Germline V gene lookup returns CDR1 LNHDA and CDR2 SQIVND (reference sequence). This sample is part of a study of T cell changes during pregnancy in multiple sclerosis. The chain couples TRBV19 to TRBJ1-1; the D is unclear. The specimen comprised CD4+ T cells from peripheral blood mononuclear cells, sampled in the third trimester of pregnancy. This TCR derives from a female donor in good health, enrolled as a control in a pregnancy study. The CDR3 reads CASTSRREHTEAFF. The CDR3 coding sequence is TGTGCCAGTACCTCACGTCGGGAACACACTGAAGCTTTCTTT.